Below, one T cell receptor beta chain is given with its context. Its target antigen remains unknown. The sample belongs to a study of T cells expressing NK-cell markers (dated by TCRdb to 2018 to 2021). Notes on the research overall: In sorted CD3+CD56+NKG2C+, CD3+CD56+NKG2C- and CD3+CD56-NKG2C+ T-cell subsets from several donors, TCR beta-chain repertoires were profiled. Libraries were sequenced as 2 x 150 bp reads on Illumina HiSeq 2000/2500, MiSeq or NextSeq. Randomly selected healthy volunteers, three men and five women, were used as the eight sequenced donors. Most of the eight sequenced donors were HCMV-seropositive and one was HCMV-seronegative. Summary of the overall study and its limitations: Whether the expanded NKG2C-expressing T cell clones were specific for HCMV antigens was left unclear. Those dominant clonotypes were again the most abundant among CD3+CD56-NKG2C+ cells in several donors, at about 28.3-60.1%. For roughly 6 donors, the dominant CD3+CD56+NKG2C+ clonotypes were among the top 10 CD8+ clonotypes and accounted for 1.0-7.0% of CD8+ T cells.

Per the germline V gene (reference sequence), DFQATT is the CDR1 and SNEGSKA is the CDR2. The CDR3 sequence holds 13 residues, the cysteine and phenylalanine included. No DNA accompanies this entry. Sequencing used an Illumina HiSeq 2000. TCR beta cDNA libraries were prepared using 5'RACE template switching, which introduced a universal primer site and unique molecular identifiers. Synthesis of cDNA was primed from the TCR beta constant segment and was followed by two consecutive PCR amplification steps. The source study handled its data this way. MIGEC handled demultiplexing of the reads and grouping by UMI, while MiTCR was used to assemble and quantify clonotypes. To exclude erroneous sequences, any TCR cDNA sequence not supported by at least two reads was discarded. The tcR package was used for downstream repertoire analysis, and clonotypes were matched between fractions using CDR3 nucleotide sequence together with V segment. VDJmatch was used to annotate antigen specificity against VDJdb, with one amino acid substitution in CDR3 allowed. The reads, reprocessed by TCRdb, yield one row per CDR3 protein sequence and no DNA. The authors' filters were not applied to this entry. This sample's table has entries for roughly 420,000 distinct CDR3 sequences. The leading ten clones occupy 6% to 8% of the sample.

A commercial ELISA kit detecting HCMV-specific IgG in serum was used to determine HCMV serostatus. Peripheral blood mononuclear cells were isolated from blood by Ficoll density gradient centrifugation. The clonotype comes from a woman aged 18-70 years in good health. The sequencing sample was made of blood T cells: a sorted CD56 or NKG2C T cell subset, CD4+ or CD8+ T cells, or bulk PBMC T cells (not recorded which). Recombination joined TRBV20-1 with TRBJ2-3; the TRBD1 assignment by TCRdb is unverifiable without DNA. The CDR3 corresponds to CSARGLGADTQYF.